The 6 T cell receptor beta chains reported below all come from one sample, sequenced in a study of T-cell memory formation after mild COVID-19. TCRdb itself ran the 5' RACE reads through MiXCR, one entry per CDR3 protein. The data contain 250,000 to 300,000 distinct CDR3 sequences, roughly 17% of them seen just once; the ten biggest clones take up more than 20%. The sequencing input was PBMCs or a T cell subset sorted from them (not recorded which). The receptors shown here come from a man younger than 35 who had mild COVID-19 (a few samples of this study predate the infection). Cell type and time point are not known.

This clonotype occurred a few times. The chain combines TRBV9 with TRBJ1-1, with TRBD1 identical over 7 bases. This CDR3 region has 17 residues. The germline CDR1 and CDR2 sequences are SGDLS and YYNGEE. The V segment lost 3 bases and the J segment 0 bases; nucleotides outside the gene matches: 11. The CDR3 coding sequence is TGTGCCAGCAGCGGAACCAGGGACAGCCCCATGAACACTGAAGCTTTCTTT. Residues: CASSGTRDSPMNTEAFF.

This clonotype was counted a few times. The chain combines TRBV4-1 with TRBJ1-4, with D maybe TRBD1 (5 bases). CDR3 length: 16 amino acids. Germline V CDR1 and CDR2: MGHRA, YSYEKL. V lost 0 bases and J 3 bases, leaving 11 bases between the germline ends. CDR3 amino acids: CASSQDPPGPNEKLFF. CDR3 nucleotides: TGCGCCAGCAGCCAAGATCCCCCAGGGCCTAATGAAAAACTGTTTTTT.

In its sample, this clonotype was seen a few times. The chain is built from TRBV20-1 and TRBJ1-1, with D perhaps TRBD1 (6 bases). Germline CDR1 is DFQATT and CDR2 is SNEGSKA (reference sequence). CDR3 length equals 14 residues. V was trimmed by 2 bases and J by 6 bases, leaving 16 bases between them. In nucleotides, the CDR3 is TGCAGTGCTAGACTCGGAGGCGGGGGGCCTGAAGCTTTCTTT. It specifies CSARLGGGGPEAFF.

The V gene is TRBV14, the J gene TRBJ2-1, with D uncertain. CDR1 and CDR2 from the germline V gene are SGHDN and FVKESK. The CDR3 runs 13 residues. V lost 1 base and J 10 bases, leaving 11 bases between the germline ends. CDR3 sequence: CASSQGQVREQFF. The CDR3 nucleotides read TGTGCCAGCAGCCAAGGGCAGGTGCGCGAGCAGTTCTTC.

This clonotype showed up just a few times. CDR3 nucleotide sequence: TGCAGTGCTAGCGGTGGGCCCGAGACCCAGTACTTC. This gives the protein CSASGGPETQYF. This sequence joins TRBV20-1 and TRBJ2-5; D not resolved. Germline V gene lookup returns CDR1 DFQATT and CDR2 SNEGSKA (reference sequence). V was pared by 3 bases and J by 5 bases, with 10 bases between. The CDR3 has 12 amino acids.

The genes are TRBV20-1 and TRBJ2-5, with D perhaps TRBD2 (7 bases). Germline V lookup: CDR1 DFQATT, CDR2 SNEGSKA (reference sequence). The length of the CDR3 is 16 residues. Trimming took 5 bases from V and 5 from J, leaving 24 bases between them. CDR3 region: CSARAPGEGTGETQYF. The CDR3 DNA sequence: TGCAGTGCTCGGGCCCCAGGGGAGGGAACCGGGGAGACCCAGTACTTC.